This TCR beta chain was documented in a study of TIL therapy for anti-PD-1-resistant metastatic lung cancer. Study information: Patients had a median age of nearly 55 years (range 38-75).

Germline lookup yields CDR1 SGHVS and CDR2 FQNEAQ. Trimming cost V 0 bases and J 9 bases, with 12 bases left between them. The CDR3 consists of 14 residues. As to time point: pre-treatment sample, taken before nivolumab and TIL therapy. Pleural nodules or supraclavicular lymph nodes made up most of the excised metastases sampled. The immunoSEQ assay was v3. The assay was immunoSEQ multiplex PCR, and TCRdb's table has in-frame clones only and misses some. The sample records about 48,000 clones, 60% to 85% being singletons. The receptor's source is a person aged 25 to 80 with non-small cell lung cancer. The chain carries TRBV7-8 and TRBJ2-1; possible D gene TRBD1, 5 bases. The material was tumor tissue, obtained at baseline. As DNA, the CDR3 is TGTGCCAGCAGCTTAGCGCGTGGGGCAAGTGAGCAGTTCTTC. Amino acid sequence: CASSLARGASEQFF.